This T cell receptor (beta chain) was sequenced during a study of control samples from healthy donors and cancer patients. Here immunoSEQ multiplex PCR was the method, and the copy in TCRdb shows in-frame clones only, minus some. The table records about 89,000 clones, approximately 87% of them present only once. The source of this sequence is a woman aged 40 to 49 in good health. The sample comprised blood.

CDR3 bases: TGCGCCAGCAGCTTCGACAGGGAAGGCTACACCTTC. Its protein is CASSFDREGYTF. The chain combines TRBV5-1 with TRBJ1-2; 7 bases map to TRBD1. J was trimmed by 8 bases and V by 2 bases; bases with no gene match: 3. This CDR3 region has 12 residues. The germline V gene has CDR1 SGHRS and CDR2 YFSETQ.